This TCR beta chain was identified during a study of control samples from healthy donors and cancer patients. Here immunoSEQ multiplex PCR was the method, and the copy in TCRdb shows in-frame clones only, minus some. The sample lists 90,000 or so clones; about 87% were seen once. This CDR3 is 17 amino acids long. J lost 1 base, V lost 6 bases, and 8 bases had no gene match. Germline loops: CDR1 LNHDA, CDR2 SQIVND (reference sequence). This chain connects TRBV19 to TRBJ1-3; 11 bases agree with TRBD1. The sequence was obtained from a woman aged 70-85 years in good health. The sample consisted of blood. The CDR3 loop is CASSETGTGGSGNTIYF. CDR3 coding DNA: TGTGCCAGTAGCGAAACCGGGACAGGGGGTTCTGGAAACACCATATATTTT.